These 4 T cell receptor beta chains were all obtained from the same sample, sequenced in a study of shared clonotypes between healthy human individuals. Sequenced by immunoSEQ multiplex PCR; TCRdb stores in-frame clones only, minus some. This sample has some 1,100,000 clones, with around three quarters found just once. Sequencing input: memory CD4+ T cells from PBMCs. Subset reported: CD45RA-negative fraction. Source of these receptors: a man younger than 35 in good health. Some clones in this sample may be carry-over from other donors' samples.

This chain joins TRBV7-3 and TRBJ2-5; 12 nucleotides align to TRBD1. CDR3 size: 18 residues. V lost 4 bases to trimming and J lost 5 bases; unmatched junction nucleotides: 14. CDR1 and CDR2 from the germline V gene are SGHTA and FQGTGA. CDR3 in amino acids: CASSSSGTGGLYGETQYF. CDR3 DNA sequence: TGTGCCAGCAGCTCCTCCGGGACAGGGGGCTTGTACGGGGAGACCCAGTACTTC.

This chain links TRBV18 with TRBJ2-3, with a possible D match to TRBD2 (5 bases). Germline values: CDR1 KGHSH, CDR2 LQKENI. The CDR3 loop spans 17 amino acids. V was pared by 1 base and J by 0 bases, with 14 bases between. CDR3 sequence reads: CASSPLGGSSSTDTQYF. The DNA of the CDR3 is TGTGCCAGCTCACCACTAGGAGGCTCCTCTAGCACAGATACGCAGTATTTT.

The rearrangement joins TRBV5-1 to TRBJ2-5, with D possibly TRBD2 on 6 matching bases. The germline V gene has CDR1 SGHRS and CDR2 YFSETQ. This CDR3 region has 14 residues. Trimming cost V 7 bases and J 7 bases, with 20 bases left between them. CDR3 sequence: CASGSGTEEGTQYF. The CDR3 DNA reads as TGCGCCAGCGGATCCGGGACCGAGGAGGGGACCCAGTACTTC.

V and J are TRBV5-1 and TRBJ1-5; possible D gene TRBD1, 5 bases. This CDR3 spans 15 amino acids. Trimming shortened V by 1 base and J by 2 bases, and 10 bases separated the two germline ends. CDR1 SGHRS and CDR2 YFSETQ come from the germline V gene. The CDR3 DNA is TGCGCCAGCAGCTTGAACGGGGGTGGCAATCAGCCCCAGCATTTT. Its translation is CASSLNGGGNQPQHF.